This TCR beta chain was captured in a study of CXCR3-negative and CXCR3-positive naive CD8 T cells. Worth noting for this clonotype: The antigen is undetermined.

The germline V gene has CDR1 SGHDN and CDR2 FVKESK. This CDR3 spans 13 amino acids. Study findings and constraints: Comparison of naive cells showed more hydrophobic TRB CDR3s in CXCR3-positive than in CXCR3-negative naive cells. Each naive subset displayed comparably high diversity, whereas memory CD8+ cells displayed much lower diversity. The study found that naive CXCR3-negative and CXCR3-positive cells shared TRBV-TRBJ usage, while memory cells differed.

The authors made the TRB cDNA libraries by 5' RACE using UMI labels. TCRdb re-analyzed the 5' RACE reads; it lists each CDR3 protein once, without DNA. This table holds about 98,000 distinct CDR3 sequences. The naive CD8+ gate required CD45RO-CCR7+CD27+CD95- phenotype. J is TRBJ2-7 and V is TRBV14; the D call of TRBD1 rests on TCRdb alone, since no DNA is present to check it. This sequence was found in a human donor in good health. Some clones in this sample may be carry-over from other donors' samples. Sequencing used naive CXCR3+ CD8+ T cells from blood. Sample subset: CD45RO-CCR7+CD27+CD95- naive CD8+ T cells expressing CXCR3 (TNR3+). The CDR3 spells CASSQTGGREQYF.